A single T cell receptor beta chain is shown here with its context. Its antigen is not identified. The CDR3 consists of 13 residues. Germline CDR1 reads KGHSH; CDR2 reads LQKENI. V dropped 6 bases and J dropped 5 bases, with 13 bases sitting between them. Only in-frame clones appear in the TCRdb table, and some are missing; sequencing was by immunoSEQ multiplex PCR. The sample consists of more than 9,500 clones, roughly four fifths of them appearing once. These data originate in a study of T cell repertoires in ileal Crohn's disease. Study outcomes and limitations: Active smokers at surgery had more clonal expansions than non-smokers.

The rearrangement uses TRBV18 and TRBJ1-1; TRBD1 is a possible D gene (5 bases). The source is an adult with Crohn's disease. Sequencing was performed on ileal tissue. In DNA, the CDR3 is TGTGCCAGCTCGCAGGGATTTGGGACTGAAGCTTTCTTT. Encoded protein: CASSQGFGTEAFF.